The 5 T cell receptor beta chains below come from one sample, sequenced in a study of CD8+ T cells in alopecia areata. As to treatment: oral pan-JAK inhibitor, 5-10 mg twice daily. Extracted from the samples, RNA was reverse transcribed into cDNA to serve as the sequencing template. Sequencing was performed with immunoSEQ multiplex PCR; in TCRdb, only in-frame clones are kept and a portion is missing. The repertoire holds 200,000 to 250,000 clones, less than 45% seen once, with about 0.48% in the top ten. Sample: CD4+ T cells sorted from blood, taken at approximately week 31, from a patient treated with tofacitinib. Receptor source: a human donor with alopecia areata.

The sample holds a few counts of this clone. The chain uses TRBV18 and TRBJ1-4; 11 bases are shared with TRBD1. Germline loops: CDR1 KGHSH, CDR2 LQKENI. This CDR3 contains 14 residues. The junction had 2 bases not matched to a gene; V was cut back by 3 bases and J by 8 bases. CDR3 DNA: TGTGCCAGCTCACCGCGGGACAGGGGGGAAAAACTGTTTTTT. It specifies CASSPRDRGEKLFF.

The chain couples TRBV6-1 to TRBJ1-4, with D unclear. From germline, CDR1 is MNHNS and CDR2 SASEGT. The CDR3 extends over 14 amino acids. Trimming stripped 6 bases from V and 8 bases from J, with 16 bases between. The CDR3 DNA reads TGTGCCAGCAGGGTGGTAGCAAGGAACGAAAAACTGTTTTTT. Residues: CASRVVARNEKLFF.

The table lists this clone with a few counts. V usage is TRBV5-8 and J usage is TRBJ2-2; the D gene is possibly TRBD1 (6 bases). The CDR3 runs 14 residues. The germline CDR1 and CDR2 sequences are SGHTS and YDEGEE. The V end was cut by 4 bases, the J end by 9 bases, with 16 bases between. CDR3 protein: CASSPRTATRELFF. The CDR3, as DNA: TGTGCCAGCAGCCCTAGGACAGCTACGAGGGAGCTGTTTTTT.

This chain connects TRBV6-5 to TRBJ2-3; 7 bases are a match to TRBD2. Losses at the gene ends were 4 bases for V and 6 bases for J; bases not matched to a gene: 7. The V gene's germline CDR1 is MNHEY and CDR2 SVGAGI. The CDR3 totals 14 residues. The CDR3: CASSSRLAGDTQYF. CDR3 coding DNA: TGTGCCAGCAGTTCCCGACTAGCAGGGGATACGCAGTATTTT.

This rearrangement joins TRBV15 to TRBJ1-1, with D tentatively TRBD1 (6 bases). There are 15 residues in the CDR3. CDR1 is LNHNV and CDR2 is YYDKDF in the germline V gene (reference sequence). The V end lost 4 bases, the J end lost 4 bases, and 16 bases lay between the germline ends. CDR3 protein: CATSKDRGGGTEAFF. CDR3 DNA: TGTGCCACCAGCAAGGACCGAGGAGGGGGCACTGAAGCTTTCTTT.